The 16 T cell receptor beta chains below come from one sample, sequenced in a study of post-analysis software for immune sequencing data. Points from the study as a whole: Patients carried four or five TRBV segments more frequently than controls did, and TRBV5-6, TRBV5-1 and TRBV20-1 were among them.

cDNA libraries for TCR beta contained unique molecular identifiers. TCRdb re-called the PCR reads with MiXCR, one entry per CDR3 protein. The sample yields hundreds of thousands of distinct CDR3 sequences, about 44% seen once. Which antigens these TCRs recognize remains unknown. The sample comprised blood. These receptor sequences come from a girl aged 10 to 17 with multiple sclerosis.

A word on this clonotype: This sequence may be a read error, since a much larger clone differs from it by one base. This chain joins TRBV28 and TRBJ2-5, with D possibly matching TRBD2 (5 bases). Per the germline V gene, CDR1 is MDHEN and CDR2 is SYDVKM. The CDR3 has 14 amino acids. The germline V and J ends were trimmed by 7 bases and 2 bases, with 14 bases remaining between them. The CDR3 DNA follows: TGTGCCAGCACCCGGCGGGTAGATCAAGAGACCCAGTACTTC. It translates to CASTRRVDQETQYF. Full variable domain (outside the CDR3, taken from reference TRBV28 and TRBJ2-5): DVKVTQSSRYLVKRTGEKVFLECVQDMDHENMFWYRQDPGLGLRLIYFSYDVKMKEKGDIPEGYSVSREKKERFSLILESASTNQTSMYLCASTRRVDQETQYFGPGTRLLVL.

For the CDR3, the DNA is TGTGCCAGCAGTCGGACTAGCGGGAGGTCCTACGAGCAGTACTTC. Protein: CASSRTSGRSYEQYF. J is TRBJ2-7 and V is TRBV27, with 14 bases matching TRBD2. The germline V gene encodes CDR1 MNHEY and CDR2 SMNVEV (reference sequence). Trimming removed 5 bases from V and 1 base from J; junction bases left unmatched: 1. The CDR3 is 15 residues long.

This clonotype was counted once. This chain links TRBV11-2 with TRBJ2-3; 12 bases agree with TRBD2. The germline V gene has CDR1 SGHAT and CDR2 FQNNGV. V lost 5 bases and J lost 6; bases outside the gene matches: 9. There are 16 residues in the CDR3. The chain's CDR3 is CASSPRTSGTDDTQYF. The CDR3 DNA reads as TGTGCCAGCAGCCCAAGGACTAGCGGGACGGACGATACGCAGTATTTT.

This clonotype was seen only a few times. The rearrangement links TRBV5-1 to TRBJ1-2, with D perhaps TRBD1 (5 bases). The ends were cut back, 3 bases at V and 2 bases at J, with 5 bases in the middle. The germline gives CDR1 SGHRS, CDR2 YFSETQ. The CDR3 covers 12 residues. This CDR3 reads CASSWDNYGYTF. DNA for the CDR3: TGCGCCAGCAGCTGGGACAACTATGGCTACACCTTC.

This chain connects TRBV29-1 to TRBJ2-4; D gene ambiguous. The J call is uncertain, as TRBJ2-7 better fits the DNA end. From germline, CDR1 is SQVTM and CDR2 ANQGSEA. The CDR3 loop spans 12 amino acids. The CDR3, as DNA: TGCAGCGTCCGAAGGACCAAATCCGAGCAGTACTTC. This gives the protein CSVRRTKSEQYF.

As regards this clonotype: At one end the junction does not follow the germline gene, possibly because of a read error. The CDR3 nucleotides are TGTGCCGGCAGCCCGGGTCAAGCATCTCAGCCCCAGCATTTT. This codes for CAGSPGQASQPQHF. This sequence joins TRBV12-3 or TRBV12-4 and TRBJ1-5; D unclear. The length of the CDR3 is 14 residues.

In this sample, this clonotype turned up a few times. The J gene is TRBJ2-4, the V gene TRBV20-1, with a possible D match to TRBD1 (5 bases). Germline CDR1 is DFQATT and CDR2 is SNEGSKA (reference sequence). Trimming stripped 0 bases from V and 11 bases from J, with 11 bases between. The CDR3 has 12 amino acids. CDR3 in amino acids: CSARDLGAVQYF. The CDR3 DNA reads as TGCAGTGCTAGAGATCTAGGGGCAGTTCAGTACTTC.

This clonotype was counted between two and nine times. The rearrangement uses TRBV5-1 and TRBJ2-3, with TRBD2 matching over 8 bases. The germline gives CDR1 SGHRS, CDR2 YFSETQ. CDR3 length: 16 amino acids. V dropped 0 bases and J dropped 4; count of bases not matched to a gene: 7. The CDR3 protein is CASSLAPRGDADTQYF. For the CDR3, the DNA is TGCGCCAGCAGCTTGGCGCCGCGGGGGGACGCAGATACGCAGTATTTT.

The chain links TRBV10-3 to TRBJ2-5, with TRBD1 as a possible D gene (6 bases). V was trimmed by 5 bases and J by 2 bases, leaving 24 bases between them. Germline assignment: CDR1 ENHRY and CDR2 SYGVKD. This CDR3 comprises 18 residues. The CDR3 DNA follows: TGTGCCATCAGTCTTAGCCCCCTAGGACAGTCGCCTCAAGAGACCCAGTACTTC. As protein: CAISLSPLGQSPQETQYF.

J is TRBJ2-3 and V is TRBV12-3 or TRBV12-4, with 8 bases identical to TRBD2. The CDR3 sequence is 16 residues long. The V gene end was trimmed by 2 bases and the J gene end by 6 bases; junction bases not matched to a gene: 10. CDR3 DNA: TGTGCCAGCAGTTTAAGGTTGAGCGGGAGAATGGATACGCAGTATTTT. It is translated as CASSLRLSGRMDTQYF.

The chain employs TRBV5-1 and TRBJ1-2, with 10 bases that match TRBD1. Germline V CDR1 and CDR2: SGHRS, YFSETQ. The CDR3 consists of 16 residues. V lost 1 base and J lost 5; bases outside the gene matches: 8. CDR3 sequence (DNA): TGCGCCAGCAGCTTGCGTTCCGGGACAGGGGTGTATGGCTACACCTTC. Amino acids: CASSLRSGTGVYGYTF.

The chain recombines TRBV2 with TRBJ2-7; D gene unclear. Germline CDR1 reads SNHLY; CDR2 reads FYNNEI. The CDR3 is 14 residues long. The V end lost 5 bases, the J end lost 0 bases, and 11 bases lay between the germline ends. CDR3 nucleotide sequence: TGTGCCAGCAGTTTGGCAGCCATCTCCTACGAGCAGTACTTC. Residues: CASSLAAISYEQYF. The whole variable domain, remainder taken from reference TRBV2 and TRBJ2-7, is EPEVTQTPSHQVTQMGQEVILRCVPISNHLYFYWYRQILGQKVEFLVSFYNNEISEKSEIFDDQFSVERPDGSNFTLKIRSTKLEDSAMYFCASSLAAISYEQYFGPGTRLTVT.

This chain links TRBV12-3 or TRBV12-4 with TRBJ2-3; D might be TRBD2 (5 bases). V was cut by 5 bases and J by 6 bases, with 9 bases left in between. This CDR3 has 12 amino acids. The CDR3 DNA sequence: TGTGCCAGCAGTACTAGTATGGATACGCAGTATTTT. This codes for CASSTSMDTQYF.

The gene calls are TRBV12-3 or TRBV12-4 and TRBJ2-7; D remains unclear. V was cut by 0 bases and J by 0 bases, with 9 bases left in between. CDR3 size: 15 residues. This CDR3 reads CASSLALVNSYEQYF. The CDR3 DNA follows: TGTGCCAGCAGTTTAGCGCTCGTCAACTCCTACGAGCAGTACTTC.

The chain links TRBV10-3 to TRBJ2-6; 7 nucleotides match TRBD2. The germline CDR1 and CDR2 sequences are ENHRY and SYGVKD. V lost 5 bases, J lost 2 bases, and 3 bases stayed unmatched. The CDR3 has 15 residues. CDR3 sequence (DNA): TGTGCCATCAGTCGCGGGAGTACTGGGGCCAACGTCCTGACTTTC. Amino acids: CAISRGSTGANVLTF.

Notes on this clonotype: A much larger clone sits a single nucleotide away, making a read error possible. The chain combines TRBV7-2 with TRBJ2-3; 7 bases line up with TRBD2. CDR1 and CDR2 from the germline V gene are SGHTA and FQGNSA. J gave up 0 bases and V 1 base, and 1 base lay outside the gene matches. The CDR3 length is 15 residues. In DNA, the CDR3 is TGTACCAGCAGCTTAGTCGGGGGGAGCACAGATACGCAGTATTTT. Protein sequence: CTSSLVGGSTDTQYF.